This T cell receptor (beta chain) was found in a study of T cells in Graves' hyperthyroidism and ophthalmopathy. About the research overall: At initial diagnosis, before any treatment had begun, peripheral blood was obtained.

Concerning this clonotype: Antigen unknown.

The CDR3 spans 18 residues. Germline V CDR1 and CDR2: LGHNA, YSLEER. Trimming stripped 0 bases from V and 3 bases from J, with 20 bases between. The study excluded patients with uncontrolled infection, other autoimmune disease, pregnancy or lactation. PBMCs were obtained from about 10 ml fresh peripheral blood. TCR beta CDR3 sequences were amplified from RNA transcripts. The primer set for the first-round RT-PCR of the TCR CDR3 was HTBI. MiXCR, run by TCRdb on the multiplex PCR reads, gives a single entry per CDR3 protein. The sample shows about half a million distinct CDR3 sequences, 15% to 20% of them seen only once. The study, taken as a whole, reports: Most expanded thyroid clonotypes above 0.001 also appeared in blood.

This clonotype was obtained from a woman aged 25 to 39 with Graves' ophthalmopathy. The sequenced sample consisted of blood. The V call is TRBV4-3, the J call TRBJ1-1, with D possibly TRBD1 on 5 matching bases. The CDR3 DNA is TGCGCCAGCAGCCAAGATAGCTTCCACGGTGGGGGTTACACTGAAGCTTTCTTT. Translated: CASSQDSFHGGGYTEAFF.